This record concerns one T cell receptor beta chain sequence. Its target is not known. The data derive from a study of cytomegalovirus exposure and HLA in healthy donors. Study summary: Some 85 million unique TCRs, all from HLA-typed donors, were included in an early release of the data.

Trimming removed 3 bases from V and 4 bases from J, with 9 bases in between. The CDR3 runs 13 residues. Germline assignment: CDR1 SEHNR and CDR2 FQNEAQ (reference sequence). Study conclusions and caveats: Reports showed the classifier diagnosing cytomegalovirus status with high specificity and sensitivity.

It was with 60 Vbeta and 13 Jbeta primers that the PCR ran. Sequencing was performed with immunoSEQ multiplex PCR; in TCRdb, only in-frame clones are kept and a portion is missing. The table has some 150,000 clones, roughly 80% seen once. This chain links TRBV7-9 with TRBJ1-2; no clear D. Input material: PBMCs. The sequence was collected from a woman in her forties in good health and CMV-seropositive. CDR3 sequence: CASSLQEPYGYTF. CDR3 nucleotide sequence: TGTGCCAGCAGCTTGCAGGAACCCTATGGCTACACCTTC.